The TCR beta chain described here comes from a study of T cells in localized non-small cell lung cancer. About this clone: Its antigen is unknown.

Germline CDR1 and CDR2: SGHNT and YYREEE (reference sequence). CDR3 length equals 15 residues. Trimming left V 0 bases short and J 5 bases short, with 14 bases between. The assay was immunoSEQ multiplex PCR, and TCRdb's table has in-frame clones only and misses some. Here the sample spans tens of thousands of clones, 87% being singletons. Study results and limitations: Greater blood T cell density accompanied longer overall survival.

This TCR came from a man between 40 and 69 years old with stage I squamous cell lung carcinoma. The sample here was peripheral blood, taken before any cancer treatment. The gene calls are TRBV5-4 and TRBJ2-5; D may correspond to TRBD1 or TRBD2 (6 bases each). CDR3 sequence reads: CASSLARGLSETQYF. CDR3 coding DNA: TGTGCCAGCAGCTTGGCCAGGGGACTGTCTGAGACCCAGTACTTC. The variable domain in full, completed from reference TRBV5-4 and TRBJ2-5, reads ETGVTQSPTHLIKTRGQQVTLRCSSQSGHNTVSWYQQALGQGPQFIFQYYREEENGRGNFPPRFSGLQFPNYSSELNVNALELDDSALYLCASSLARGLSETQYFGPGTRLLVL.